This T cell receptor beta chain was recovered during a study of radiotherapy plus CTLA-4 blockade in lung cancer. This clone has ten or more counts. Trimming left V 4 bases short and J 0 bases short, with 13 bases between. CDR1 and CDR2 from the germline V gene are KGHSH and LQKENI. This CDR3 contains 16 residues. Repertoires were generated with immunoSEQ multiplex PCR, while TCRdb's copy carries only in-frame clones and drops some. In the table there are some 66,000 clones, about four fifths of which are singletons. J is TRBJ1-5 and V is TRBV18, with a tentative D call TRBD1 (5 bases). The receptor's source is a human donor with non-small cell lung cancer who had a partial response to radiotherapy plus ipilimumab. The specimen was peripheral blood, collected from a patient treated with radiotherapy plus ipilimumab. In DNA form, the CDR3 reads TGTGCCAGCTCACTTGGACAAACACGTAGCAATCAGCCCCAGCATTTT. Residues: CASSLGQTRSNQPQHF.